The 26 T cell receptor beta chains below all came from one sample that was sequenced in a study of blood T cell repertoires in COVID-19. Generated by immunoSEQ multiplex PCR, the TCRdb table keeps only in-frame clones and is missing some. The table has approximately 300,000 clones, approximately 83% seen once; the top ten hold roughly 4%. The sequenced sample consisted of PBMCs or T cells enriched from blood (not recorded which). All receptors derive from a woman in her twenties or thirties who had recovered from COVID-19.

This chain uses TRBV2 with TRBJ1-4; unclear D gene. The V end was cut by 8 bases, the J end by 0 bases, with 22 bases between. The CDR3 is made up of 18 amino acids. The germline V gene has CDR1 SNHLY and CDR2 FYNNEI. CDR3 nucleotide sequence: TGTGCCAGCGTCGAGGCTCTCTCTATTTATTCAACTAATGAAAAACTGTTTTTT. Translating gives CASVEALSIYSTNEKLFF.

The chain carries TRBV7-8 and TRBJ2-5; 7 nucleotides line up with TRBD1. Unmatched junction bases numbered 5, after V lost 5 bases and J lost 2 bases. Germline V gene lookup returns CDR1 SGHVS and CDR2 FQNEAQ. The CDR3 has 14 residues. The chain's CDR3 is CASSKFRGQETQYF. The CDR3 DNA follows: TGTGCCAGCAGCAAGTTCAGGGGGCAAGAGACCCAGTACTTC.

This rearrangement joins TRBV19 to TRBJ1-5, with 9 positions matching TRBD1. This CDR3 is built from 14 residues. The V and J ends lost 6 bases and 3 bases, in that order; junction bases with no gene match: 3. Germline-derived CDR1 and CDR2 are LNHDA and SQIVND (reference sequence). CDR3 residues: CASRQGAYNQPQHF. DNA for the CDR3: TGTGCCAGTAGACAGGGGGCTTACAATCAGCCCCAGCATTTT.

V gene TRBV2 combines with J gene TRBJ1-4, with D hard to call. The CDR3 totals 16 residues. Looked up from germline, CDR1 is SNHLY and CDR2 is FYNNEI. The V end lost 8 bases, the J end lost 0 bases, and 16 bases lay between the germline ends. In DNA, the CDR3 is TGTGCCAGCGCCCGGAGCCCCTTTGCAACTAATGAAAAACTGTTTTTT. This encodes CASARSPFATNEKLFF.

This chain uses TRBV21-1 with TRBJ2-7; TRBD1, the table's D call, was not compared with the DNA. TRBV21-1 is a pseudogene. The CDR3 loop spans 19 amino acids. The CDR3 coding sequence is TGTGCCAGCAGCAAGTTTGGTGATCCCCGGGACAGAACCTCCTACGAGCAGTACTTC. This sequence encodes CASSKFGDPRDRTSYEQYF.

The chain combines TRBV10-3 with TRBJ1-2, with 7 bases that match TRBD1. This CDR3 has 16 residues. V shed 5 bases and J 2 bases; nucleotides not matched to a gene: 11. Germline CDR1 is ENHRY and CDR2 is SYGVKD. CDR3 sequence reads: CAISLPQGQGNYGYTF. The CDR3 DNA sequence: TGTGCCATCAGTCTACCACAGGGGCAAGGGAACTATGGCTACACCTTC.

The chain recombines TRBV5-1 with TRBJ2-5, with TRBD1 identical over 8 bases. The junction had 1 base not matched to a gene; V was cut back by 0 bases and J by 3 bases. The CDR3 loop spans 14 amino acids. Per the germline V gene, CDR1 is SGHRS and CDR2 is YFSETQ. CDR3 protein: CASSLETGEETQYF. The CDR3 DNA reads TGCGCCAGCAGCTTGGAGACAGGGGAAGAGACCCAGTACTTC.

V gene TRBV3-1 (or the pseudogene TRBV3-2) combines with J gene TRBJ1-1; D gene ambiguous. The V end lost 4 bases, the J end lost 4 bases, and 13 bases lay between the germline ends. This CDR3 is built from 14 residues. Germline V CDR1 and CDR2: LGHDT, YNNKEL (reference sequence). The CDR3 sequence: CASSLKATGTEAFF. CDR3 coding DNA: TGTGCCAGCAGCCTAAAGGCCACGGGCACTGAAGCTTTCTTT.

This chain links TRBV10-1 with TRBJ2-1; D may be TRBD1 (5 bases). In germline, CDR1 is WNHNN, CDR2 SYGVQD (reference sequence). This CDR3 is built from 16 residues. V gave up 0 bases and J gave up 5 bases, with 14 bases separating them. CDR3 DNA: TGCGCCAGCAGTGAGTCGTCGCTTGCCAGGGACAATGAGCAGTTCTTC. Translation: CASSESSLARDNEQFF.

This chain connects TRBV25-1 to TRBJ1-1, with 7 bases identical to TRBD1. The J segment lost 3 bases and the V segment lost 4 bases, leaving 5 bases of the junction unmatched. This CDR3 has 14 residues. Germline V gene lookup returns CDR1 MGHDK and CDR2 SYGVNS. The CDR3 loop is CASSAGTVYTEAFF. CDR3 in DNA: TGTGCCAGCAGTGCCGGGACAGTTTACACTGAAGCTTTCTTT.

The CDR3 loop is CASAPGGQMNTEAFF. DNA of the CDR3: TGTGCCAGTGCACCCGGAGGTCAGATGAACACTGAAGCTTTCTTT. V gene TRBV19 combines with J gene TRBJ1-1; D remains ambiguous. Germline CDR1 reads LNHDA; CDR2 reads SQIVND (reference sequence). The germline V and J ends were trimmed by 8 bases and 0 bases, with 16 bases remaining between them. This CDR3 comprises 15 residues.

The chain couples TRBV9 to TRBJ1-2; no clear D. Per the germline V gene, CDR1 is SGDLS and CDR2 is YYNGEE. Between the trimmed V and J ends, which lost 4 bases and 0 bases, there was a span of 16 bases. The CDR3 has 16 residues. In nucleotides, the CDR3 is TGTGCCAGCAGCACCCGGTTCCAGAGGCCTAACTATGGCTACACCTTC. Protein: CASSTRFQRPNYGYTF.

The V and J genes are TRBV6-1 and TRBJ1-5; possibly TRBD1 for D (5 bases). V was clipped by 3 bases and J by 2 bases, with 11 bases between them. Germline CDR1 is MNHNS and CDR2 is SASEGT. The CDR3 is 15 residues long. CDR3: CASSDRAGGNQPQHF. DNA of the CDR3: TGTGCCAGCAGTGACAGGGCTGGGGGCAATCAGCCCCAGCATTTT.

This chain joins TRBV30 and TRBJ1-2, with 8 bases matching TRBD1. Unmatched junction bases numbered 12, after V lost 3 bases and J lost 0 bases. Germline CDR1 reads GTSNPN; CDR2 reads SVGIG (reference sequence). This CDR3 spans 17 amino acids. The CDR3 sequence is CAWRENPRDRSNYGYTF. DNA for the CDR3: TGTGCCTGGAGAGAAAACCCTCGGGACAGGTCTAACTATGGCTACACCTTC. The whole variable domain, filled in from reference TRBV30 and TRBJ1-2, reads SQTIHQWPATLVQPVGSPLSLECTVEGTSNPNLYWYRQAAGRGLQLLFYSVGIGQISSEVPQNLSASRPQDRQFILSSKKLLLSDSGFYLCAWRENPRDRSNYGYTFGSGTRLTVV.

This clone appeared once. The rearrangement uses TRBV30 and TRBJ1-6; TRBD1 might be the D (5 bases). Trimming left V 0 bases short and J 5 bases short, with 11 bases between. CDR3 length equals 15 residues. Per the germline V gene, CDR1 is GTSNPN and CDR2 is SVGIG (reference sequence). For the CDR3, the DNA is TGTGCCTGGAGTGTACGGGGGATTAATAATTCACCCCTCCACTTT. Residues: CAWSVRGINNSPLHF.

The rearrangement links TRBV7-8 to TRBJ1-5; 9 nucleotides line up with TRBD1. The CDR3 extends over 17 amino acids. CDR1 is SGHVS, CDR2 FQNEAQ, per germline. The trim removed 0 bases at V and 7 bases at J, leaving 10 bases unmatched. The CDR3 region has the DNA TGTGCCAGCAGCTTAGCGGACGGAGGACAGGGGAAGCAGCCCCAGCATTTT. Protein: CASSLADGGQGKQPQHF.

V gene TRBV4-2 combines with J gene TRBJ1-5; D gene uncertain. Trimming shortened V by 0 bases and J by 0 bases, and 9 bases separated the two germline ends. Germline values: CDR1 LGHNA, CDR2 YNFKEQ. CDR3 length equals 16 residues. This chain's CDR3 is CASSQDPQYSNQPQHF. CDR3 sequence (DNA): TGTGCCAGCAGCCAAGATCCCCAGTATAGCAATCAGCCCCAGCATTTT.

This rearrangement joins TRBV19 to TRBJ1-4; no reliable D call. The CDR3 runs 14 residues. Per the germline V gene, CDR1 is LNHDA and CDR2 is SQIVND (reference sequence). V dropped 3 bases and J dropped 7 bases, with 12 bases sitting between them. The CDR3 bases are TGTGCCAGTAGTATTCCCTGGCGGGGTGAAAAACTGTTTTTT. Protein sequence: CASSIPWRGEKLFF.

This clone was observed a single time. The rearrangement links TRBV5-1 to TRBJ2-7, with 9 positions matching TRBD2. This CDR3 has 17 residues. Germline CDR1 reads SGHRS; CDR2 reads YFSETQ. With 1 base clipped from V and 7 bases from J, the junction kept 15 bases outside the gene matches. CDR3 loop: CASSLSRTAGGFREQYF. CDR3 DNA: TGCGCCAGCAGCTTGTCCCGAACGGCGGGGGGGTTTAGGGAGCAGTACTTC.

J is TRBJ1-2 and V is TRBV20-1, with D possibly being TRBD1 (5 bases). The germline V gene has CDR1 DFQATT and CDR2 SNEGSKA (reference sequence). CDR3 size: 13 residues. Trimming took 3 bases from V and 8 from J, leaving 16 bases between them. Written as DNA, the CDR3 is TGCAGTGCTAGTCACAGGTCGGAGGGGGGCTACACCTTC. Translation: CSASHRSEGGYTF.

The J gene is TRBJ1-4, the V gene TRBV12-3 or TRBV12-4; TRBD1 matches at 12 bases. The CDR3 runs to 11 residues. J gave up 14 bases and V 6 bases, and 1 base lay outside the gene matches. The CDR3 loop reads CASRGQGALFF. The CDR3 region has the DNA TGTGCCAGCAGGGGACAGGGGGCTCTGTTTTTT.

The CDR3 region is CASSLLGTGSYEQYF. The CDR3 bases are TGTGCCAGCAGCCTCCTTGGGACAGGTTCCTACGAGCAGTACTTC. The chain combines TRBV5-6 with TRBJ2-7; 8 nucleotides match TRBD1. This CDR3 comprises 15 residues. From germline, CDR1 is SGHDT and CDR2 YYEEEE. V shed 4 bases and J 1 base; nucleotides not matched to a gene: 7.

The J gene is TRBJ2-5, the V gene TRBV5-1, with 14 bases identical to TRBD2. Germline V gene sequence: CDR1 SGHRS, CDR2 YFSETQ. V trimming: 4 bases; J trimming: 4 bases; junction bases outside the gene matches: 3. There are 15 residues in the CDR3. The chain's CDR3 is CASSLGLAGGETQYF. CDR3 in DNA: TGCGCCAGCAGCCTCGGACTAGCGGGAGGAGAGACCCAGTACTTC.

The rearrangement uses TRBV4-1 and TRBJ2-7; TRBD1 aligns across 11 bases. Trimming removed 3 bases from V and 5 bases from J; junction bases left unmatched: 6. The length of the CDR3 is 15 residues. CDR1 and CDR2 from the germline V gene are MGHRA and YSYEKL. Here the CDR3 reads CASSHPGQGVHEQYF. CDR3 nucleotides: TGCGCCAGCAGCCACCCGGGACAGGGGGTCCACGAGCAGTACTTC.

This clone has a handful of counts. This chain connects TRBV11-2 to TRBJ1-2; D may be TRBD1 (6 bases). Germline lookup yields CDR1 SGHAT and CDR2 FQNNGV. The CDR3 is 14 amino acids. V lost 4 bases and J lost 3, with 12 bases in between. DNA of the CDR3: TGTGCCAGCAGCTCTTTACAGGGTTACTATGGCTACACCTTC. This translates into CASSSLQGYYGYTF.

The CDR3 DNA sequence: TGTGCCATCAAGCAGGGGCGACTCCTTGACACTGAAGCTTTCTTT. It yields the protein CAIKQGRLLDTEAFF. The J gene is TRBJ1-1, the V gene TRBV10-3; D is possibly TRBD1 (6 bases). V was cut by 7 bases and J by 3 bases, with 18 bases left in between. The CDR3 is 15 residues long. CDR1 is ENHRY, CDR2 SYGVKD, per germline.